The next 16 T cell receptor beta chains were all read from a single sample in a study of T cell repertoires in cytomegalovirus infection. TCRdb independently ran MiXCR on the reads; one entry per CDR3 protein. In the table there are fewer than 1,000,000 distinct CDR3 sequences, around 31% of which are singletons. Their cognate antigens are unknown. Sequencing was performed on cultured CD8+ T cells from PBMCs, taken from culture after CMV antigen stimulation. The origin of the receptors is a human donor in good health (CMV status not recorded). Some clones in this sample may be carry-over from other donors' samples.

This clonotype was found many times. The chain uses TRBV6-1 and TRBJ2-1; the D call may be TRBD1 or TRBD2 (5 bases each). In germline, CDR1 is MNHNS, CDR2 SASEGT. With 4 bases removed from V and 3 bases from J, the gap between germline ends came to 19 bases. The CDR3 is 17 residues long. CDR3 DNA sequence: TGTGCCAGCAGTGGAGGGGCCTACTCGCGGGTCTACAATGAGCAGTTCTTC. It encodes CASSGGAYSRVYNEQFF.

This clonotype was found many times. The CDR3 DNA reads as TGTGCCAGCAGTCGGGGGGAGGGAATGGGGTCGAACACTGAAGCTTTCTTT. Its translation: CASSRGEGMGSNTEAFF. J is TRBJ1-1 and V is TRBV7-9; D is possibly TRBD1 (5 bases). This CDR3 is built from 17 residues. The V end was cut by 6 bases, the J end by 1 base, with 21 bases between. CDR1 SEHNR and CDR2 FQNEAQ come from the germline V gene (reference sequence).

This clonotype was detected ten times or more. For the CDR3, the DNA is TGTGCCAGCAGCCCCCGACAGGACACTGAAGCTTTCTTT. This codes for CASSPRQDTEAFF. V gene TRBV7-2 combines with J gene TRBJ1-1; perhaps TRBD1 as D (6 bases). V gave up 5 bases and J gave up 3 bases, with 10 bases separating them. Per the germline V gene, CDR1 is SGHTA and CDR2 is FQGNSA. CDR3 length: 13 residues. Full variable domain (outside the CDR3, taken from reference TRBV7-2 and TRBJ1-1): GAGVSQSPSNKVTEKGKDVELRCDPISGHTALYWYRQSLGQGLEFLIYFQGNSAPDKSGLPSDRFSAERTGGSVSTLTIQRTQQEDSAVYLCASSPRQDTEAFFGQGTRLTVV.

Here the CDR3 reads CASKPGQGFRPTEAFF. In nucleotides, the CDR3 is TGTGCCAGCAAACCGGGACAGGGGTTCCGGCCCACTGAAGCTTTCTTT. The chain combines TRBV28 with TRBJ1-1; 10 positions match TRBD1. The CDR3 is 16 residues long. The germline gives CDR1 MDHEN, CDR2 SYDVKM. J lost 4 bases, V lost 7 bases, and 12 bases had no gene match.

The chain combines TRBV19 with TRBJ2-5; possibly TRBD1 or TRBD2 for D (5 bases each). Germline values: CDR1 LNHDA, CDR2 SQIVND (reference sequence). Trimming shortened V by 10 bases and J by 5 bases, and 14 bases separated the two germline ends. The CDR3 is made up of 12 amino acids. CDR3 DNA: TGTGCCACCAAGGAAGGGACGGAGACCCAGTACTTC. Amino acids: CATKEGTETQYF.

V usage is TRBV7-9 and J usage is TRBJ1-1, with 7 nucleotides matching TRBD1. V was pared by 2 bases and J by 4 bases, with 4 bases of the junction left unmatched. CDR3 length equals 14 residues. Per the germline V gene, CDR1 is SEHNR and CDR2 is FQNEAQ (reference sequence). This CDR3 is CASSLRRQGTEAFF. The CDR3 DNA reads as TGTGCCAGCAGCTTACGTCGACAGGGCACTGAAGCTTTCTTT.

This clonotype was detected ten times or more. This rearrangement joins TRBV7-8 to TRBJ1-2, with D maybe TRBD1 (6 bases). Deletions cut 1 base from V and 4 bases from J, with 19 bases between. The germline V gene has CDR1 SGHVS and CDR2 FQNEAQ. The CDR3 runs to 17 residues. The CDR3 DNA reads TGTGCCAGCAGCTTAGTCTCGCGGGTCACAGGGATCTATGGCTACACCTTC. This codes for CASSLVSRVTGIYGYTF. The entire variable domain, with the rest obtained from reference TRBV7-8 and TRBJ1-2, is as follows: GAGVSQSPRYKVAKRGQDVALRCDPISGHVSLFWYQQALGQGPEFLTYFQNEAQLDKSGLPSDRFFAERPEGSVSTLKIQRTQQEDSAVYLCASSLVSRVTGIYGYTFGSGTRLTVV.

The CDR3 protein is CASSFGDLNPWNEQFF. In DNA form, the CDR3 reads TGTGCCAGCAGCTTTGGGGACCTTAATCCGTGGAATGAGCAGTTCTTC. The rearrangement uses TRBV5-4 and TRBJ2-1; the D gene could be TRBD1 or TRBD2 (5 bases each). This CDR3 spans 16 amino acids. Germline loops: CDR1 SGHNT, CDR2 YYREEE (reference sequence). The V gene lost 2 bases and the J gene lost 7 bases, with 19 bases spanning the gap.

There are a few counts of this clonotype. V usage is TRBV19 and J usage is TRBJ2-1, with 9 bases identical to TRBD2. The CDR3 is 15 amino acids. V was clipped by 5 bases and J by 0 bases; unmatched bases: 2. Germline V gives CDR1 LNHDA, CDR2 SQIVND (reference sequence). This CDR3 is CASSAAGGSYNEQFF. The CDR3 DNA sequence: TGTGCCAGTAGTGCAGCGGGGGGCTCCTACAATGAGCAGTTCTTC.

This clonotype was counted between two and nine times. The chain employs TRBV7-6 and TRBJ2-6, with a possible D match to TRBD1 (5 bases). The CDR3 loop spans 19 amino acids. Per the germline V gene, CDR1 is SGHVS and CDR2 is FNYEAQ. V lost 5 bases to trimming and J lost 4 bases, with 24 bases between them. In DNA form, the CDR3 reads TGTGCCAGCAGCCCGGTGGTCAGGGATTACTCTCTGGGGGCCAACGTCCTGACTTTC. Translating it yields CASSPVVRDYSLGANVLTF.

This chain uses TRBV28 with TRBJ1-1, with D tentatively TRBD1 (5 bases). V lost 3 bases, J lost 1 base, and 12 bases lay in between. CDR1 MDHEN and CDR2 SYDVKM come from the germline V gene. The CDR3 totals 15 residues. This CDR3 is CASSFLWDPNTEAFF. As DNA, the CDR3 is TGTGCCAGCAGTTTTCTCTGGGACCCGAACACTGAAGCTTTCTTT.

This clonotype has more than one count but fewer than ten. The chain is built from TRBV7-6 and TRBJ2-1, with D possibly TRBD1 on 6 matching bases. Germline V gene data show CDR1 as SGHVS and CDR2 as FNYEAQ. The germline V and J ends were trimmed by 3 bases and 8 bases, with 14 bases remaining between them. The CDR3 sequence is 14 residues long. The CDR3: CASSLLDSTYEQFF. CDR3 DNA: TGTGCCAGCAGCTTGTTGGACAGCACCTATGAGCAGTTCTTC.

This clonotype was counted a few times. The chain couples TRBV10-3 to TRBJ2-7, with 7 bases lining up with TRBD2. Germline loops: CDR1 ENHRY, CDR2 SYGVKD. The CDR3 spans 14 residues. V shed 0 bases, J shed 6 bases, and the junction held 5 bases outside the gene matches. The CDR3 region has the DNA TGTGCCATCAGTGAGTCGTTTCCGGGGGGCGAGCAGTACGTC. It encodes CAISESFPGGEQYV.

V and J are TRBV6-5 and TRBJ2-2; D is perhaps TRBD1 (6 bases). The CDR3 extends over 18 amino acids. Germline V gene data show CDR1 as MNHEY and CDR2 as SVGAGI. The V and J ends lost 0 bases and 0 bases respectively, with 14 bases between them. For the CDR3, the DNA is TGTGCCAGCAGTTACTCGTGGACAGTAGTCGCGAACACCGGGGAGCTGTTTTTT. It is translated as CASSYSWTVVANTGELFF.

This clonotype was detected a few times. The chain recombines TRBV28 with TRBJ2-1; D remains unclear. The CDR3 is 15 residues long. V was pared by 7 bases and J by 0 bases, with 13 bases between. Per germline, CDR1 MDHEN and CDR2 SYDVKM. The DNA for the CDR3 is TGTGCCAGCAAATTAGACACGAGCTCCTACAATGAGCAGTTCTTC. It specifies CASKLDTSSYNEQFF. Complete variable domain (other parts from reference TRBV28 and TRBJ2-1): DVKVTQSSRYLVKRTGEKVFLECVQDMDHENMFWYRQDPGLGLRLIYFSYDVKMKEKGDIPEGYSVSREKKERFSLILESASTNQTSMYLCASKLDTSSYNEQFFGPGTRLTVL.

The chain has TRBV4-3 and TRBJ2-1; 7 bases agree with TRBD1. Trimming took 0 bases from V and 0 from J; bases not matched to a gene: 2. The CDR3 has 16 residues. Germline assignment: CDR1 LGHNA and CDR2 YSLEER. The CDR3 loop reads CASSQEAGGSYNEQFF. The CDR3 nucleotides are TGCGCCAGCAGCCAAGAAGCAGGGGGCTCCTACAATGAGCAGTTCTTC.